These 17 T cell receptor beta chains were sequenced from one sample in a study of T cell responses to AZD1222 COVID-19 vaccine listed by TCRdb under 2021. The protocol used for the library was the immunoSEQ multiplex PCR assay. As stored in TCRdb, this immuneACCESS dataset retains in-frame rearrangements with V and J assigned. A fraction of the clones does not appear; measured against another copy, unresolved V genes explain less than half of the discrepancy, and the remainder lacks a known reason. This sample is represented by 130,000 or so clones; 89% of them were singletons. The top ten clones comprise 2.5% to 3.5% of the sample. The meaning of the sample's time point label: baseline before first vaccination. The sample was peripheral blood, taken on day 0 of AZD1222 vaccination. Receptors were obtained from an adult in good health.

Here the CDR3 DNA reads TGTGCCAGCAGACCTCCGGGACGTTCGAATCAGCCCCAGCATTTT. This codes for CASRPPGRSNQPQHF. The chain recombines TRBV6-2 or TRBV6-3 with TRBJ1-5; tentative D call: TRBD1 (5 bases). V was clipped by 6 bases and J by 4 bases, with 16 bases between them. Germline lookup yields CDR1 MNHEY and CDR2 SVGEGT. CDR3 size: 15 residues.

This chain uses TRBV5-5 with TRBJ1-5, with 7 positions matching TRBD1. V trimming: 4 bases; J trimming: 0 bases; junction bases outside the gene matches: 4. CDR1 is SGHKS and CDR2 is YYEKEE in the germline V gene (reference sequence). The length of the CDR3 is 15 residues. The CDR3 is CASSTTGYSNQPQHF. DNA for the CDR3: TGTGCCAGCAGCACGACAGGGTATAGCAATCAGCCCCAGCATTTT.

This clone appeared a single time. A junction boundary mismatches the germline segment, possibly from a read error. V is TRBV3-1 (or the pseudogene TRBV3-2) and J is TRBJ2-1; TRBD2 might be the D (7 bases). Germline loops: CDR1 LGHDT, CDR2 YNNKEL (reference sequence). This CDR3 has 12 amino acids. CDR3 DNA sequence: TGTGCCAGCAGCCTCCGGGACACTAGCGTAGTCTTC. Protein: CASSLRDTSVVF.

The gene calls are TRBV27 and TRBJ2-1; 7 bases are a match to TRBD1. With V trimmed by 3 bases and J by 8 bases, 10 bases remained unmatched. The CDR3 is 15 amino acids. Per the germline V gene, CDR1 is MNHEY and CDR2 is SMNVEV (reference sequence). The CDR3 DNA reads as TGTGCCAGCAGTTTGGGATGGACAGGTGGCGATGAGCAGTTCTTC. Translation gives CASSLGWTGGDEQFF.

This clone has just a few counts. In DNA, the CDR3 is TGCGCCAGCAGCCAAGGAAAAGAGACAGGGGGTCGTAGGGCTTTCTTT. This translates into CASSQGKETGGRRAFF. The rearrangement uses TRBV4-1 and TRBJ1-1; 9 nucleotides match TRBD1. Germline V gene sequence: CDR1 MGHRA, CDR2 YSYEKL. This CDR3 has 16 amino acids. The trim removed 1 base at V and 11 bases at J, leaving 14 bases unmatched.

Notes on this clone: This specimen includes other DNA sequences encoding the same CDR3. The CDR3 spells CAWSVYGSGNQPQHF. CDR3 bases: TGTGCCTGGAGTGTATACGGGAGTGGCAATCAGCCCCAGCATTTT. This sequence joins TRBV30 and TRBJ1-5; D is undetermined. The CDR3 sequence is 15 residues long. The ends were cut back, 0 bases at V and 2 bases at J, with 11 bases in the middle. Germline CDR1 and CDR2: GTSNPN and SVGIG (reference sequence).

This clone occurred once. The rearrangement links TRBV28 to TRBJ2-7; D gene uncertain. The germline V and J ends were trimmed by 4 bases and 3 bases, with 7 bases remaining between them. In germline, CDR1 is MDHEN, CDR2 SYDVKM. The CDR3 length is 12 residues. In nucleotides, the CDR3 is TGTGCCAGCAGTTCCCTCTTCTACGAGCAGTACTTC. Residues: CASSSLFYEQYF.

The chain carries TRBV4-2 and TRBJ2-7, with D possibly matching TRBD1 (5 bases). The CDR3 is made up of 13 amino acids. Germline CDR1 LGHNA, CDR2 YNFKEQ. Trimming removed 4 bases from V and 5 bases from J, with 12 bases in between. The CDR3: CASSLRQGDEQYF. The CDR3, as DNA: TGTGCCAGCAGCCTAAGGCAGGGTGACGAGCAGTACTTC.

The V call is TRBV6-5, the J call TRBJ1-1; TRBD1 might be the D (6 bases). CDR3 size: 14 residues. V lost 4 bases to trimming and J lost 7 bases, with 16 bases between them. The germline gives CDR1 MNHEY, CDR2 SVGAGI. In DNA, the CDR3 is TGTGCCAGCAGTTTTTACAGGGAAAGAGGTGAAGCTTTCTTT. Protein product: CASSFYRERGEAFF.

The chain recombines TRBV29-1 with TRBJ1-1, with D possibly matching TRBD1 (5 bases). Trimming took 6 bases from V and 5 from J, leaving 10 bases between them. The CDR3 contains 11 residues. The germline gives CDR1 SQVTM, CDR2 ANQGSEA. The CDR3, as DNA: TGCAGCGTCCGCCGGGGGACTGAAGCTTTCTTT. Translation: CSVRRGTEAFF.

This chain links TRBV19 with TRBJ1-1; D is undetermined. Trimming cost V 2 bases and J 10 bases, with 26 bases left between them. CDR3 length: 17 amino acids. The germline CDR1 and CDR2 sequences are LNHDA and SQIVND (reference sequence). The CDR3 coding sequence is TGTGCCAGTAGTATATCCTCCCGGCGATCCTCCTCGCTCGGAGCTTTCTTT. Amino acid sequence: CASSISSRRSSSLGAFF.

This clone occurred a few times. The rearrangement uses TRBV7-2 and TRBJ2-1; possible D gene TRBD1, 6 bases. The CDR3 covers 15 residues. V shed 6 bases and J shed 1 base, with 13 bases lying between them. CDR1 is SGHTA, CDR2 FQGNSA, per germline. The CDR3 bases are TGTGCCAGCAGTATCGACGGGACATCCTACAATGAGCAGTTCTTC. Its translation: CASSIDGTSYNEQFF. The full variable domain, with the rest looked up from reference TRBV7-2 and TRBJ2-1, is GAGVSQSPSNKVTEKGKDVELRCDPISGHTALYWYRQSLGQGLEFLIYFQGNSAPDKSGLPSDRFSAERTGGSVSTLTIQRTQQEDSAVYLCASSIDGTSYNEQFFGPGTRLTVL.

This chain connects TRBV25-1 to TRBJ1-2, with 7 bases matching TRBD1. The germline CDR1 and CDR2 sequences are MGHDK and SYGVNS. This CDR3 has 14 residues. Unmatched junction bases numbered 4, after V lost 2 bases and J lost 4 bases. CDR3 protein: CASSEQGVAYGYTF. The CDR3 DNA reads as TGTGCCAGCAGTGAACAGGGGGTAGCCTATGGCTACACCTTC.

The chain carries TRBV5-1 and TRBJ2-1; D ambiguous. There are 13 residues in the CDR3. Germline CDR1 SGHRS, CDR2 YFSETQ. The germline V and J ends were trimmed by 7 bases and 3 bases, with 11 bases remaining between them. The CDR3 bases are TGCGCCAGCCGCGGAATACTCTACAATGAGCAGTTCTTC. It is translated as CASRGILYNEQFF.

The chain uses TRBV21-1 and TRBJ2-3; the table gives TRBD2 as D, unverified against the DNA. TRBV21-1 is a pseudogene. This CDR3 spans 14 amino acids. In DNA form, the CDR3 reads TGTGCCAGCAGCACAGGAGTAGCGGGACTGACGCAGTATTTT. Protein sequence: CASSTGVAGLTQYF.

The chain uses TRBV3-1 (or the pseudogene TRBV3-2) and TRBJ2-5, with 7 nucleotides matching TRBD1. Germline CDR1 is LGHDT and CDR2 is YNNKEL (reference sequence). CDR3 length: 14 residues. After removal of 9 bases from V and 1 base from J, the junction contained 8 bases not matched to a gene. The chain's CDR3 is CASSPWTGQETQYF. For the CDR3, the DNA is TGTGCCAGTTCCCCCTGGACAGGCCAAGAGACCCAGTACTTC.

This rearrangement joins TRBV19 to TRBJ1-1, with D tentatively TRBD1 (6 bases). CDR3 size: 16 residues. The germline CDR1 and CDR2 sequences are LNHDA and SQIVND (reference sequence). The ends were cut back, 4 bases at V and 5 bases at J, with 20 bases in the middle. CDR3 bases: TGTGCCAGTAGTACCCTTCGGGGGGCCGAAAAGACTGAAGCTTTCTTT. This gives the protein CASSTLRGAEKTEAFF.